Sequencing of this TCR beta chain was carried out in a study of T cell repertoires in cytomegalovirus infection. At the level of the study: Evidence of both CMV infection and a matching HLA type came from public TCR beta signatures.

The study's findings and limits: Carriers of CMV plus the relevant HLA were identified by cumulative public TCR beta family frequency.

TCRdb used MiXCR to reprocess the reads, holding one entry per CDR3 protein. The table shows about 150,000 distinct CDR3 sequences, with approximately 30% occurring only once. As regards this clonotype: The antigen remains undetermined.

The CDR3 extends over 14 amino acids. Trimming removed 0 bases from V and 6 bases from J, with 9 bases in between. The receptor comes from a human donor in good health (CMV status not recorded). Some clones in this sample may be carry-over from other donors' samples. The J gene is TRBJ1-5, the V gene TRBV12-3 or TRBV12-4; no firm D call. The sequencing used CD8+ T cells from cultured PBMCs, collected from culture after CMV antigen stimulation. In nucleotides, the CDR3 is TGTGCCAGCAGTTTAGCGACGTACGGTCAGCCCCAGCATTTT. It translates to CASSLATYGQPQHF.